What follows are 17 T cell receptor beta chains derived from one specimen sequenced in a study of identical twins. In TCRdb, the 5' RACE reads were re-called with MiXCR into one record per CDR3 protein. In the table there are roughly 350,000 distinct CDR3 sequences, 9% to 10% of which are singletons. Sample: naive T cells sorted from blood. The origin of the receptors is a woman in her forties or fifties in good health.

This clonotype was counted at least ten times. V is TRBV7-8 and J is TRBJ2-1, with TRBD2 matching 11 bases. The CDR3 covers 15 residues. J was trimmed by 6 bases and V by 4 bases; bases with no gene match: 5. Germline loops: CDR1 SGHVS, CDR2 FQNEAQ. The CDR3 sequence: CASSSPSGRRNEQFF. The CDR3 coding sequence is TGTGCCAGCAGCTCACCTAGCGGGAGGCGCAATGAGCAGTTCTTC.

The V and J genes are TRBV11-2 and TRBJ2-1; tentative D call: TRBD2 (6 bases). Trimming took 2 bases from V and 1 from J, leaving 12 bases between them. Per the germline V gene, CDR1 is SGHAT and CDR2 is FQNNGV. There are 16 residues in the CDR3. The CDR3 here is CASSLPSGRSYNEQFF. The CDR3 DNA reads TGTGCCAGCAGCTTACCCTCAGGGAGGTCCTACAATGAGCAGTTCTTC.

This rearrangement joins TRBV12-3 or TRBV12-4 to TRBJ2-3, with 7 bases identical to TRBD2. Trimming cost V 4 bases and J 6 bases; bases outside gene matches: 10. The CDR3 runs to 15 residues. CDR3 region: CASSYVGGPSDTQYF. DNA for the CDR3: TGTGCCAGCAGTTACGTGGGAGGGCCATCCGATACGCAGTATTTT.

The genes are TRBV4-1 and TRBJ2-1; 9 positions match TRBD1. The length of the CDR3 is 15 residues. Trimming cost V 4 bases and J 8 bases; bases outside gene matches: 9. Germline V CDR1 and CDR2: MGHRA, YSYEKL. This CDR3 reads CASSPGTGLGDEQFF. CDR3 sequence (DNA): TGCGCCAGCAGCCCCGGGACAGGGCTGGGGGATGAGCAGTTCTTC.

There are many counts of this clonotype. Written as DNA, the CDR3 is TGCGCCAGCACCCTGCCAGGGGGGCGCATGTCCGGGGAGCTGTTTTTT. Encoded protein: CASTLPGGRMSGELFF. The rearrangement uses TRBV5-1 and TRBJ2-2; tentative D call: TRBD1 (7 bases). V was pared by 6 bases and J by 6 bases, with 21 bases between. From germline, CDR1 is SGHRS and CDR2 YFSETQ. This CDR3 spans 16 amino acids.

This clonotype was counted at least ten times. The chain recombines TRBV20-1 with TRBJ2-3, with D unresolved. This CDR3 spans 13 amino acids. Germline V lookup: CDR1 DFQATT, CDR2 SNEGSKA (reference sequence). V lost 1 base and J lost 6, with 11 bases in between. CDR3 region: CSARVLQMDTQYF. Here the CDR3 DNA reads TGCAGTGCTAGAGTCCTTCAGATGGATACGCAGTATTTT.

The CDR3 reads CASSFPGTSGYNEQFF. The DNA of the CDR3 is TGTGCCAGCAGCTTCCCTGGGACTAGCGGTTACAATGAGCAGTTCTTC. V gene TRBV7-8 combines with J gene TRBJ2-1; 11 bases fit TRBD2. This CDR3 region has 16 residues. CDR1 is SGHVS, CDR2 FQNEAQ, per germline. Losses at the gene ends were 3 bases for V and 4 bases for J; bases not matched to a gene: 5.

V gene TRBV4-1 combines with J gene TRBJ2-7; 9 bases map to TRBD2. The CDR3 runs 16 residues. Germline V gene data show CDR1 as MGHRA and CDR2 as YSYEKL. V trimming: 4 bases; J trimming: 4 bases; junction bases outside the gene matches: 11. In nucleotides, the CDR3 is TGCGCCAGCAGCCCATACGAGCGGGAGGTTCCATACGAGCAGTACTTC. Amino acid sequence: CASSPYEREVPYEQYF.

This clonotype was counted between two and nine times. Relative to the germline gene, one junction end is altered; a read error may explain this. The rearrangement uses TRBV12-3 or TRBV12-4 and TRBJ1-2; a possible D gene is TRBD1 (5 bases). The CDR3 is 12 residues long. CDR3 bases: TGTGCCAGCAGGCCTCGATTCTGGGGCTACCCCTTC. It yields the protein CASRPRFWGYPF.

V and J are TRBV29-1 and TRBJ1-2, with TRBD1 identical over 12 bases. The CDR3 covers 15 residues. V lost 6 bases to trimming and J lost 6 bases; unmatched junction nucleotides: 11. Germline V gene sequence: CDR1 SQVTM, CDR2 ANQGSEA. The CDR3 sequence is CSVRPGTGGENGYTF. The CDR3 DNA follows: TGCAGCGTAAGGCCCGGGACAGGGGGCGAGAATGGCTACACCTTC.

There are a few counts of this clonotype. The chain is built from TRBV5-1 and TRBJ1-2; unclear D gene. Germline V lookup: CDR1 SGHRS, CDR2 YFSETQ. This CDR3 region has 13 residues. The germline V and J ends were trimmed by 2 bases and 4 bases, with 9 bases remaining between them. The CDR3 spells CASSFEVSYGYTF. The CDR3 nucleotides are TGCGCCAGCAGCTTTGAGGTCAGCTATGGCTACACCTTC. Using reference TRBV5-1 and TRBJ1-2 for the parts outside the CDR3, the full variable domain is KAGVTQTPRYLIKTRGQQVTLSCSPISGHRSVSWYQQTPGQGLQFLFEYFSETQRNKGNFPGRFSGRQFSNSRSEMNVSTLELGDSALYLCASSFEVSYGYTFGSGTRLTVV.

The chain uses TRBV6-5 and TRBJ1-4; D is undetermined. In germline, CDR1 is MNHEY, CDR2 SVGAGI. CDR3 length: 14 amino acids. With 0 bases removed from V and 5 bases from J, the gap between germline ends came to 7 bases. CDR3 sequence: CASSYSTRNEKLFF. The CDR3 DNA follows: TGTGCCAGCAGTTACTCGACAAGGAATGAAAAACTGTTTTTT.

V usage is TRBV14 and J usage is TRBJ2-1; D unclear. The CDR3 extends over 15 amino acids. Per the germline V gene, CDR1 is SGHDN and CDR2 is FVKESK. Trimming took off 0 bases at V and 7 bases at J, with 13 bases between the two ends. As DNA, the CDR3 is TGTGCCAGCAGCCAAGATTTGTCGATCCGAAATGAGCAGTTCTTC. It translates to CASSQDLSIRNEQFF.

This clonotype came up a few times. The chain joins TRBV24-1 to TRBJ1-5; 10 positions agree with TRBD1. The CDR3 is made up of 17 amino acids. CDR1 is KGHDR, CDR2 SFDVKD, per germline. The trim removed 2 bases at V and 1 base at J, leaving 4 bases unmatched. The DNA of the CDR3 is TGTGCCACCAGTGATTCCCGACAGGGGGCGAGCAATCAGCCCCAGCATTTT. This encodes CATSDSRQGASNQPQHF.

This clonotype was seen many times. The J gene is TRBJ2-5, the V gene TRBV3-1, with 11 bases identical to TRBD2. CDR1 and CDR2 from the germline V gene are LGHDT and YNNKEL (reference sequence). CDR3 length: 16 residues. V shed 3 bases and J 2 bases; nucleotides not matched to a gene: 5. The CDR3 sequence is CASSHPGTSGQETQYF. The CDR3 DNA sequence: TGTGCCAGCAGCCATCCCGGGACTAGCGGTCAAGAGACCCAGTACTTC.

This clonotype was detected a few times. This sequence joins TRBV5-1 and TRBJ1-1; perhaps TRBD1 as D (6 bases). The CDR3 totals 17 residues. Germline values: CDR1 SGHRS, CDR2 YFSETQ. V was shortened by 0 bases and J by 5 bases, with 20 bases between the two germline ends. DNA of the CDR3: TGCGCCAGCAGCTTGGACATAATAACGGGGGGCGCGACTGAAGCTTTCTTT. Its protein is CASSLDIITGGATEAFF.

There are a few counts of this clonotype. The J gene is TRBJ1-1, the V gene TRBV5-1; D is uncertain. The CDR3 is made up of 14 amino acids. In germline, CDR1 is SGHRS, CDR2 YFSETQ. V was trimmed by 0 bases and J by 3 bases, leaving 9 bases between them. This CDR3 is CASSLARQHTEAFF. The CDR3 region has the DNA TGCGCCAGCAGCTTGGCCCGGCAGCACACTGAAGCTTTCTTT.